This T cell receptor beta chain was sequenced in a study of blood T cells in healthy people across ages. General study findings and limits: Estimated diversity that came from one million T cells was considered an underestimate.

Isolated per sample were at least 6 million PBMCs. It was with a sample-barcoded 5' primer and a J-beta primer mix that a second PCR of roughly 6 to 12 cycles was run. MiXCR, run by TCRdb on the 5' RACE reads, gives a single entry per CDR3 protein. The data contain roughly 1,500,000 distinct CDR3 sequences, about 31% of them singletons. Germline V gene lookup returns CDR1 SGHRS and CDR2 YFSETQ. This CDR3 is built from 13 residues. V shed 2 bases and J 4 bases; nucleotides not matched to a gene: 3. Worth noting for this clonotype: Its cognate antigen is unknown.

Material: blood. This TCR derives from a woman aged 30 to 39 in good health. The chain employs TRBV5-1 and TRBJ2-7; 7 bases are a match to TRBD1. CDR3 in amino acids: CASSLKQGYEQYF. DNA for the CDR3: TGCGCCAGCAGCTTAAAACAGGGGTACGAGCAGTACTTC.